Sequencing of this T cell receptor (beta chain) was carried out in a study of response to subunit inactivated influenza vaccine. The study's findings and limits: The authors offered the suggestion that each seasonal influenza vaccination recruits few new T cells.

This CDR3 has 17 residues. Looked up from germline, CDR1 is MNHEY and CDR2 is SVGEGT. V shed 6 bases and J 7 bases; nucleotides not matched to a gene: 20. To note about this clonotype: What it recognizes is unknown.

TCRdb processed the RT-PCR reads anew with MiXCR; each CDR3 protein has one entry. The profile covers hundreds of thousands of distinct CDR3 sequences, with 15% to 20% appearing a single time and 11% taken by the ten largest. The sequencing used PBMCs from blood, collected about 5 days after vaccination. The receptor was isolated from a man between 45 and 60 years old who received an inactivated influenza vaccine. The chain combines TRBV6-2 or TRBV6-3 with TRBJ1-1; 7 bases agree with TRBD1. As DNA, the CDR3 is TGTGCCAGCAGACGTTTCCGGGACAGCCATGAACAAGGTGAAGCTTTCTTT. It translates to CASRRFRDSHEQGEAFF.